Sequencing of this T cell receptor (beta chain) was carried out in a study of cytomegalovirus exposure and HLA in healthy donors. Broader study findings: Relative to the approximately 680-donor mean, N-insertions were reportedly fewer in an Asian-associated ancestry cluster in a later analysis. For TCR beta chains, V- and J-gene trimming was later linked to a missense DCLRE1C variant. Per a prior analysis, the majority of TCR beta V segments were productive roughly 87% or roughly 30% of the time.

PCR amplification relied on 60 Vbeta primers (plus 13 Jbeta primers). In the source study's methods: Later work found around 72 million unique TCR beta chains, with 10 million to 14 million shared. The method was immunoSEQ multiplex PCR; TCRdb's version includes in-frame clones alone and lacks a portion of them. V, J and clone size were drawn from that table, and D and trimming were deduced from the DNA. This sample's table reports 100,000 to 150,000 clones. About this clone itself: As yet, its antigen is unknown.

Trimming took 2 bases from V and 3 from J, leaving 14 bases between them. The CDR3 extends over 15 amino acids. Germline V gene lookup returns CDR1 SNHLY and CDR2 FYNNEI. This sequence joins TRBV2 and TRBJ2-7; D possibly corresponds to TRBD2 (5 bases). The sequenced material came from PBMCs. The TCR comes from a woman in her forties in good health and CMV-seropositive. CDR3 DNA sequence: TGTGCCAGCAGTGAAACGGAGGCCTTTTTCTACGAGCAGTACTTC. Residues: CASSETEAFFYEQYF.